A selection of T cell receptor beta chains follows, all from one sample in a study of blood T cell repertoires in COVID-19. Only in-frame clones appear in the TCRdb table, and some are missing; sequencing was by immunoSEQ multiplex PCR. Of about 670,000 clones listed, about nine tenths are singletons. The specimen was peripheral blood. These receptors all come from a young woman with acute or convalescent COVID-19. Both conserved end residues are part of each CDR3. The order of the fields is V gene, D gene, J gene, clone size, CDR3 DNA, CDR3 protein. A D gene is named only where the DNA matches it firmly. Size is omitted from some rows. Given values are once, few, many or a class for expanded clones.

>TRBV19|NA|TRBJ1-5|NA
TGTGCCAGTAGTCCGAACAGGGCCTGGTGGCAGCCCCAGCATTTT
CASSPNRAWWQPQHF
>TRBV4-3|NA|TRBJ2-7|few
TGCGCCAGCAGCCAAGATCTTAAGCCAGGATACTCCTACGAGCAGTACTTC
CASSQDLKPGYSYEQYF
>TRBV7-2|NA|TRBJ1-5|NA
TGTGCCAGCAGCTTAGAAGGGTGGACTCCGGGTATGGCCCAGCATTTT
CASSLEGWTPGMAQHF
>TRBV4-1|TRBD1|TRBJ1-5|NA
TGCGCCAGCAGCCAAGATCCGGGACAGTATAGCAATCAGCCCCAGCATTTT
CASSQDPGQYSNQPQHF
>TRBV10-2|NA|TRBJ2-6|NA
TGCGCCAGCAGTGTGGGGGGGGGCCGTGGGGCCAACGTCCTGACTTTC
CASSVGGGRGANVLTF
>TRBV6-2/TRBV6-3|NA|TRBJ2-7|few
TGTGCCAGCAGTGACAGCCACTACGAGCAGTACTTC
CASSDSHYEQYF
>TRBV9|TRBD2|TRBJ2-6|NA
TGTGCCAGCAGCGCCCGGCGGGGGGTTAATTTTGGGGCCAACGTCCTGACTTTC
CASSARRGVNFGANVLTF
>TRBV18|NA|TRBJ1-1|NA
TGTGCCAGCTCTACGACAGGCCCTGCGGACACTGAAGCTTTCTTT
CASSTTGPADTEAFF
>TRBV20-1|NA|TRBJ1-5|NA
TGCAGTGCTAGTAGCAGGGGCGATCAGCCCCAGCATTTT
CSASSRGDQPQHF
>TRBV4-3|NA|TRBJ2-7|NA
TGCGCCAGCAGCCAAGATCTCGGACAGATCTTTTACGAGCAGTACTTC
CASSQDLGQIFYEQYF
>TRBV3-1/TRBV3-2|NA|TRBJ1-1|NA
TGTGCCAGCAGCCGGACGGGAAACACTGAAGCTTTCTTT
CASSRTGNTEAFF
>TRBV30|NA|TRBJ1-6|once
TGTGCCTGGATGACAAGACAGGCGGGTTGGAGTAAATCACCCCTCCACTTT
CAWMTRQAGWSKSPLHF
>TRBV23-1|NA|TRBJ2-2|NA
TGCGCCAGCAGCCACCTCTGTTCGAGTTGTAGGGGAAGTCCCGGGGAGCTGTTTTTT
CASSHLCSSCRGSPGELFF
>TRBV18|NA|TRBJ1-2|NA
TGTGCCAGCTCACCACGGGGGCCTGGGGATGGCTACACCTTC
CASSPRGPGDGYTF
>TRBV7-8|NA|TRBJ2-1|NA
TGTGCCAGCAGCTTCCTAAGGGGGGGAGATAATGAGCAGTTCTTC
CASSFLRGGDNEQFF
>TRBV4-2|NA|TRBJ2-5|NA
TGTGCCAGCAGCCAAGGTTTAGAGGGAACACAAGAGACCCAGTACTTC
CASSQGLEGTQETQYF
>TRBV28|NA|TRBJ2-2|NA
TGTGCCAGCAGTTTCCCCAGGGGTAACACCGGGGAGCTGTTTTTT
CASSFPRGNTGELFF
>TRBV11-2|TRBD2|TRBJ2-3|NA
TGTGCCAGCAGCCGCCGCGGGGGGCCGAGGGGAGATACGCAGTATTTT
CASSRRGGPRGDTQYF
>TRBV7-8|NA|TRBJ2-3|NA
TGTGCCAGCAGGGTGCGGGGCAGTAACACAGATACGCAGTATTTT
CASRVRGSNTDTQYF
>TRBV7-9|NA|TRBJ1-5|once
TGTGCCAGCAGCTTATCAGGCGATCAGCCCCAGCATTTT
CASSLSGDQPQHF
>TRBV5-1|TRBD1|TRBJ2-1|NA
TGCGCCAGCAGCACAGGACAGGGTTCTTACAATGAGCAGTTCTTC
CASSTGQGSYNEQFF
>TRBV27|TRBD1|TRBJ1-5|few
TGTGCCAGCAGTTTAGGGACAGGGGAGGGGAATCAGCCCCAGCATTTT
CASSLGTGEGNQPQHF
>TRBV7-8|NA|TRBJ2-5|once
TGTGCCAGCAGCTTTAAGGCAGGGGAAGAGACCCAGTACTTC
CASSFKAGEETQYF
>TRBV7-8|TRBD1|TRBJ1-6|NA
TGTGCCAGCAGCATAGGGTCCTTGGGGGACAGACCCCTCCACTTT
CASSIGSLGDRPLHF
>TRBV7-3|NA|TRBJ2-1|NA
TGTGCCAGCAGCTCCGGACAAAGCTCCTACAATGAGCAGTTCTTC
CASSSGQSSYNEQFF
>TRBV6-1|TRBD2|TRBJ2-3|NA
TGTGCCAGCAGTGAAGTGAGTCGGAAGCGGGGGGGCGGAGATACGCAGTATTTT
CASSEVSRKRGGGDTQYF
>TRBV30|TRBD1|TRBJ1-4|NA
TGTGCCTGGAGTGTACTAAGGACAGGGCTTAATGAAAAACTGTTTTTT
CAWSVLRTGLNEKLFF
>TRBV27|NA|TRBJ2-1|once
TGTGCCAGCTCGCGGACTGACGCTTGGCCCAATGAGCAGTTCTTC
CASSRTDAWPNEQFF
>TRBV28|TRBD2|TRBJ2-7|NA
TGTGCCAGCAGTTTACGGGCGGGGGCCTACGAGCAGTACTTC
CASSLRAGAYEQYF
>TRBV19|NA|TRBJ1-1|once
TGTGCCACCCGGGGGGCCCTCAACACTGAAGCTTTCTTT
CATRGALNTEAFF
>TRBV5-1|NA|TRBJ1-1|NA
TGCGCCAGCAGCTTGATGCAGGTCTCTGAAGCTTTCTTT
CASSLMQVSEAFF
>TRBV6-1|NA|TRBJ2-3|NA
TGTGCCAGCAGTGAACGCAGGGGGACTGCGCAGTATTTT
CASSERRGTAQYF
>TRBV18|TRBD1|TRBJ2-3|NA
TGTGCCAGCTCACCAAGTAGAGGACAGGAAGATACGCAGTATTTT
CASSPSRGQEDTQYF
>TRBV7-2|NA|TRBJ1-6|NA
TGTGCCAGCAGCCTTCACTCTAGGGGTCAGAATTCACCCCTCCACTTT
CASSLHSRGQNSPLHF
>TRBV10-2|NA|TRBJ2-6|NA
TGCGCCAGCAGTGAGAGCTACTCTGGGGCCAACGTCCTGACTTTC
CASSESYSGANVLTF
>TRBV5-1|TRBD1|TRBJ1-1|NA
TGCGCCAGCAGCTTGGACAGGGGGCCATGGGACACTGAAGCTTTCTTT
CASSLDRGPWDTEAFF
>TRBV7-2|TRBD1|TRBJ1-3|NA
TGTGCCAGCAGATCGACAGGGTATGGAAACACCATATATTTT
CASRSTGYGNTIYF